The 24 T cell receptor beta chains in this list originate from one sample, sequenced in a study of CD4 and CD8 cells across lung adenocarcinoma regions (dated by TCRdb to the late 2010s). Receptor amplification or capture employed PCR. TCRdb lists the instrument as HiSeq X Ten. Using fastp trimming at Q25 and MiXCR clonotype assembly, TCRdb reanalyzed the public sequencing data and kept in-frame beta chains. Rows are combined by CDR3 protein, so each entry shows the most common genes and DNA. This sample gives fewer than 20,000 distinct CDR3 sequences in total; under 70% of them show up just once. Over 25% of the sample goes to the ten largest clones. Source material: CD8+ T cells from the center of a lung tumor. The meaning of the sample's cell subset or site label: tumor center region. These receptors were taken from a female donor with lung adenocarcinoma. The CD4 and CD8 labels of this study may be unreliable.

The rearrangement links TRBV7-2 to TRBJ1-3, with a weak D call TRBD1 (6 bases). From germline, CDR1 is SGHTA and CDR2 FQGNSA. This CDR3 has 14 amino acids. The V and J ends lost 8 bases and 2 bases respectively, with 13 bases between them. CDR3 DNA sequence: TGTGCCAGCGAAAGGGGGGAGGCTGGAAACACCATATATTTT. Translating gives CASERGEAGNTIYF.

The chain combines TRBV6-5 with TRBJ2-4, with D maybe TRBD1 (6 bases). The CDR3 totals 16 residues. From germline, CDR1 is MNHEY and CDR2 SVGAGI. V was trimmed by 6 bases and J by 12 bases, leaving 27 bases between them. Here the CDR3 reads CASSNPRLGAKNTQYF. The CDR3 DNA reads TGTGCCAGCAGCAACCCGAGGCTGGGGGCCAAAAATACTCAGTACTTC.

This clonotype has ten or more counts. The rearrangement joins TRBV14 to TRBJ2-5; TRBD2 aligns across 7 bases. Trimming took 1 base from V and 1 from J; bases not matched to a gene: 3. Germline CDR1 reads SGHDN; CDR2 reads FVKESK. The CDR3 is 15 amino acids. Here the CDR3 DNA reads TGTGCCAGCAGCCAAGGGGCTAGCGGCCAAGAGACCCAGTACTTC. The encoded protein is CASSQGASGQETQYF.

This clonotype has more than one count but fewer than ten. V and J are TRBV3-1 and TRBJ2-2, with TRBD1 matching over 7 bases. Germline V lookup: CDR1 LGHDT, CDR2 YNNKEL (reference sequence). The CDR3 sequence is 16 residues long. The J segment lost 3 bases and the V segment lost 5 bases, leaving 9 bases of the junction unmatched. The CDR3 DNA reads as TGTGCCAGCAGCACCCACAGGGGCGCGGACACCGGGGAGCTGTTTTTT. It specifies CASSTHRGADTGELFF.

V usage is TRBV6-1 and J usage is TRBJ2-3; D is unresolved. The germline V and J ends were trimmed by 2 bases and 12 bases, with 21 bases remaining between them. The germline CDR1 and CDR2 sequences are MNHNS and SASEGT. The CDR3 spans 15 residues. In DNA form, the CDR3 reads TGTGCCAGCAGTGAACGGGCGTGGGCCACAAATATTCAGTATTTT. This translates into CASSERAWATNIQYF.

The genes are TRBV27 and TRBJ2-3; D might be TRBD1 (6 bases). Germline CDR1 MNHEY, CDR2 SMNVEV (reference sequence). Trimming pared 11 bases from V and 1 base from J, leaving 16 bases between. This CDR3 has 14 residues. CDR3: CAGSVRTGTDTQYF. CDR3 in DNA: TGTGCCGGCTCGGTGCGGACAGGCACAGATACGCAGTATTTT.

The chain recombines TRBV25-1 with TRBJ2-4; TRBD2 matches 10 bases. This CDR3 has 14 residues. Germline V gives CDR1 MGHDK, CDR2 SYGVNS. The CDR3 DNA is TGTGCGGGCAGCGGGGGGGGTGAAAAAAACACCCAGTACTTC. This gives the protein CAGSGGGEKNTQYF.

This clonotype counts as medium-sized. The chain has TRBV7-6 and TRBJ2-1; 11 nucleotides align to TRBD2. This CDR3 contains 17 residues. V lost 5 bases, J lost 5 bases, and 11 bases stayed unmatched. Germline V gives CDR1 SGHVS, CDR2 FNYEAQ. The CDR3 DNA follows: TGTGCCAGCAGCCCGCAACCGGGTAGCGGGGGGGACAATGAGCAGTTCTTC. Its translation is CASSPQPGSGGDNEQFF.

This clonotype was observed at least ten times. This chain's CDR3 is CASSAGAADTQYF. CDR3 DNA sequence: TGTGCCAGCAGCGCTGGAGCGGCAGATACGCAGTATTTT. V is TRBV9 and J is TRBJ2-3; a weak D match, TRBD2 (5 bases). The CDR3 has 13 amino acids. The germline V gene encodes CDR1 SGDLS and CDR2 YYNGEE. The V end was cut by 3 bases, the J end by 4 bases, with 9 bases between. The entire variable domain, with the rest obtained from reference TRBV9 and TRBJ2-3, is as follows: DSGVTQTPKHLITATGQRVTLRCSPRSGDLSVYWYQQSLDQGLQFLIQYYNGEERAKGNILERFSAQQFPDLHSELNLSSLELGDSALYFCASSAGAADTQYFGPGTRLTVL.

The V call is TRBV10-1, the J call TRBJ2-2; D is perhaps TRBD1 (6 bases). The germline gives CDR1 WNHNN, CDR2 SYGVQD (reference sequence). The CDR3 totals 14 residues. The ends were cut back, 3 bases at V and 7 bases at J, with 12 bases in the middle. CDR3 loop: CASSDTGKGGELFF. CDR3 DNA sequence: TGCGCCAGCAGTGACACAGGGAAAGGCGGGGAGCTGTTTTTT.

This clonotype is large (0.1 to 1%) by share. The rearrangement uses TRBV6-5 and TRBJ2-5; 13 nucleotides agree with TRBD2. This CDR3 is 15 amino acids long. Trimming removed 5 bases from V and 5 bases from J; junction bases left unmatched: 5. Germline CDR1 reads MNHEY; CDR2 reads SVGAGI. The CDR3 sequence is CASSTSGGARETQYF. The DNA for the CDR3 is TGTGCCAGCAGTACTAGCGGGGGGGCACGGGAGACCCAGTACTTC.

As regards this clonotype: One end of the junction fails to match germline, which may point to a read error. The genes are TRBV7-7 and TRBJ2-1; maybe TRBD2 (5 bases). This CDR3 is built from 13 residues. The germline CDR1 and CDR2 sequences are SSHAT and FNYEAQ (reference sequence). The CDR3 loop is CASSRERDNEQFF. CDR3 nucleotide sequence: TGTGCTAGCAGCCGCGAGAGGGACAATGAGCAGTTCTTC.

This chain joins TRBV27 and TRBJ2-5; 9 bases are a match to TRBD2. The junction had 10 bases not matched to a gene; V was cut back by 5 bases and J by 6 bases. The CDR3 spans 15 residues. Germline loops: CDR1 MNHEY, CDR2 SMNVEV (reference sequence). As DNA, the CDR3 is TGTGCCAGCAGTAAGTTAGCGGGAGTGGAGAAGACCCAGTACTTC. Protein product: CASSKLAGVEKTQYF.

J is TRBJ2-5 and V is TRBV11-3; 7 nucleotides match TRBD1. With V trimmed by 3 bases and J by 9 bases, 7 bases remained unmatched. CDR3 length equals 13 residues. From germline, CDR1 is SGHNT and CDR2 YENEEA. The CDR3 spells CASSFTTGEPQYF. CDR3 bases: TGTGCCAGCAGCTTTACTACAGGGGAGCCCCAGTACTTC.

Points on this clonotype: The junction and the germline gene differ at one end; a read error may be behind it. The chain has TRBV6-1 and TRBJ2-4; 7 bases agree with TRBD1. Germline V lookup: CDR1 MNHNS, CDR2 SASEGT. This CDR3 is 16 amino acids long. CDR3 region: CASSPRGLRAKDMQYF. DNA for the CDR3: TGTGCCAGCAGTCCTAGGGGGCTGCGAGCCAAAGATATGCAGTACTTT.

This clonotype has a handful of counts. The chain joins TRBV6-1 to TRBJ2-1, with 7 bases aligning to TRBD2. Germline assignment: CDR1 MNHNS and CDR2 SASEGT. V was pared by 7 bases and J by 6 bases, with 12 bases of the junction left unmatched. The CDR3 sequence is 15 residues long. The DNA of the CDR3 is TGTGCCAGCAACTTCGAGCTAGCGGTATCCAATGAGCAGTTCTTC. This gives the protein CASNFELAVSNEQFF.

The chain has TRBV6-1 and TRBJ2-7; 7 bases are a match to TRBD1. This CDR3 is built from 13 residues. Unmatched junction bases numbered 3, after V lost 6 bases and J lost 1 base. Germline V gene lookup returns CDR1 MNHNS and CDR2 SASEGT. The CDR3 DNA reads as TGTGCCAGCAGCGCGACAGGGTCCTACGAGCAGTACTTC. Its protein product is CASSATGSYEQYF.

In this sample, this clonotype turned up once. The J gene is TRBJ1-2, the V gene TRBV7-8; D is undetermined. V lost 4 bases and J 6 bases, leaving 15 bases between the germline ends. CDR3 length equals 14 residues. CDR1 is SGHVS and CDR2 is FQNEAQ in the germline V gene. In DNA, the CDR3 is TGTGCCAGCAGCTCCCCCGGGAGCACCCATGGCTACACCTTC. The encoded protein is CASSSPGSTHGYTF.

J is TRBJ2-5 and V is TRBV27; D gene unclear. The end of the DNA is better explained by TRBJ2-1, so the J call may be wrong. The CDR3 contains 14 residues. CDR1 and CDR2 from the germline V gene are MNHEY and SMNVEV (reference sequence). DNA for the CDR3: TGTGCCAGCAGCCCGTGGCGATGGGCGAATGAGCAGTTCTTC. Translation gives CASSPWRWANEQFF.

The rearrangement links TRBV4-1 to TRBJ2-1; TRBD1 matches 7 bases. CDR1 is MGHRA and CDR2 is YSYEKL in the germline V gene. The ends lost 4 bases at V and 0 bases at J; junction bases unmatched: 9. The CDR3 sequence is 17 residues long. The DNA for the CDR3 is TGCGCCAGCAGCCGTAAAGGACAGGCTAGCTCCTACAATGAGCAGTTCTTC. It specifies CASSRKGQASSYNEQFF.

The J gene is TRBJ2-1, the V gene TRBV10-2, with D possibly being TRBD1 or TRBD2 (5 bases each). Near its end, the DNA agrees better with TRBJ2-7, so the J call may be wrong. The CDR3 contains 14 residues. CDR1 and CDR2 (germline): WSHSY, SAAADI. The CDR3 DNA follows: TGCGCCAGCAGATCGGGGCCTAGGGGCTACGAGCAGTACTTC. Protein product: CASRSGPRGYEQYF.

The rearrangement links TRBV6-1 to TRBJ2-5; the match to TRBD1 covers 12 bases. This CDR3 has 15 residues. CDR1 and CDR2 from the germline V gene are MNHNS and SASEGT. J was trimmed by 3 bases and V by 6 bases; bases with no gene match: 5. As DNA, the CDR3 is TGTGCCAGCAGGCGCGGGACAGGGGGCAAAGAGACCCAGTACTTC. Translated, it gives CASRRGTGGKETQYF.

The chain has TRBV6-5 and TRBJ2-4; D is possibly TRBD1 (5 bases). There are 15 residues in the CDR3. V lost 2 bases and J lost 13, with 21 bases in between. The germline gives CDR1 MNHEY, CDR2 SVGAGI. DNA of the CDR3: TGTGCCAGCAGTTACGCGGAAGGGGCCACAGATATGCAGTACTTC. Encoded protein: CASSYAEGATDMQYF.

This clonotype has a count of ten or more. The chain couples TRBV11-1 to TRBJ1-2; maybe TRBD1 (5 bases). The V end lost 7 bases, the J end lost 4 bases, and 22 bases lay between the germline ends. The length of the CDR3 is 16 residues. Germline V gives CDR1 SGHAT, CDR2 FQDESV (reference sequence). CDR3 DNA: TGTGCCAGCACCCTAAGCGGAGGGGACGGGGGCTATGGCTACACCTTC. This codes for CASTLSGGDGGYGYTF.